This T cell receptor beta chain stems from a study of T cells after yellow fever vaccination. Turning to this clonotype: What it binds is unknown.

V was cut by 1 base and J by 6 bases, with 12 bases left in between. The V gene's germline CDR1 is LGHDT and CDR2 YNNKEL (reference sequence). This CDR3 contains 14 residues. Study findings and constraints: The booster response re-showed most primary clones: around 97% CD4, approximately 86% CD8.

TCRdb used MiXCR to reprocess the 5' RACE reads, holding one entry per CDR3 protein. The sample lists under 300,000 distinct CDR3 sequences, 6.9% seen once, with approximately 0.84% in the top ten. Sequencing used CD4+ T cells sorted from PBMCs, obtained 15 days after the yellow fever booster vaccination. The chain recombines TRBV3-1 with TRBJ1-1; weak D call: TRBD1 (5 bases). The TCR originated in a man aged 25-45 years who received the YFV17D yellow fever vaccine. DNA of the CDR3: TGTGCCAGCAGCCAAGGTCAGCGGGGCTCTGAAGCTTTCTTT. It encodes CASSQGQRGSEAFF. The whole variable domain, filled in from reference TRBV3-1 and TRBJ1-1, reads DTAVSQTPKYLVTQMGNDKSIKCEQNLGHDTMYWYKQDSKKFLKIMFSYNNKELIINETVPNRFSPKSPDKAHLNLHINSLELGDSAVYFCASSQGQRGSEAFFGQGTRLTVV.